Listed here are 2 T cell receptor beta chains from one sample, sequenced in a study of shared clonotypes between healthy human individuals. Profiling relied on immunoSEQ multiplex PCR, and the TCRdb table lists in-frame clones only, not all of them. Of 2.3 million or so clones listed, approximately 95% were seen once; the top ten hold 0.39%. The sample comprised naive CD4+ T cells from PBMCs. As for subset: CD45RA+ positively selected. The source of these receptors is a man between 18 and 35 years old in good health. Some clones in this sample may be carry-over from other donors' samples.

The chain joins TRBV7-6 to TRBJ1-1; D is unresolved. Germline loops: CDR1 SGHVS, CDR2 FNYEAQ. The CDR3 runs to 14 residues. With 3 bases removed from V and 2 bases from J, the gap between germline ends came to 10 bases. The CDR3 nucleotides are TGTGCCAGCAGCTTCCCGACCGAAAACACTGAAGCTTTCTTT. It translates to CASSFPTENTEAFF.

Comment on this clone: Other DNA sequences in the sample encode the same CDR3. The V gene is TRBV5-1, the J gene TRBJ1-1; no reliable D call. The CDR3 loop spans 11 amino acids. Germline assignment: CDR1 SGHRS and CDR2 YFSETQ. Between the trimmed V and J ends, which lost 2 bases and 3 bases, there was a span of 2 bases. CDR3 nucleotides: TGCGCCAGCAGCTTAGACACTGAAGCTTTCTTT. Its protein product is CASSLDTEAFF.